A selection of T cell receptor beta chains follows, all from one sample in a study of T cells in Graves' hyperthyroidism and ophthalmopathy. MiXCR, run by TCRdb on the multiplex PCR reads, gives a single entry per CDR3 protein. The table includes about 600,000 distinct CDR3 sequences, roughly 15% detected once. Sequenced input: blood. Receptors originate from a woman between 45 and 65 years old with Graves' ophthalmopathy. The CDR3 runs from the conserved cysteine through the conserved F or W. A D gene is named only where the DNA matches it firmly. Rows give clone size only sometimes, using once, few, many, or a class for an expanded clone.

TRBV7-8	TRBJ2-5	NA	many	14	TGTGCCAGCAGCTTAGCGAGGCTTGGAGAGACCCAGTACTTC	CASSLARLGETQYF
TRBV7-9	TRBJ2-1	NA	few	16	TGTGCCAGCAGCTTAGGCGCCCAGAGCTCCTACAATGAGCAGTTCTTC	CASSLGAQSSYNEQFF
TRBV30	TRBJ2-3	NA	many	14	TGTGCCTGGAGTGGGGAGGCCCCCACAGATACGCAGTATTTT	CAWSGEAPTDTQYF
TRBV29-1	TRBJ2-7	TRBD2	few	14	TGCAGCGTTGGACGGGTGGGAGGGATAAACGAGCAGTACTTC	CSVGRVGGINEQYF
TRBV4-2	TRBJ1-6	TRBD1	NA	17	TGTGCCAGCAGCCAACCCTCGGGACAGGGTTTTAATTCACCCCTCCACTTT	CASSQPSGQGFNSPLHF
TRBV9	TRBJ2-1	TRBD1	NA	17	TGTGCCAGCAGTTTGGGGTGGGGACAGGGGGGATACAATGAGCAGTTCTTC	CASSLGWGQGGYNEQFF
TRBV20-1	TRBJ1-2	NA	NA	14	TGCAGTGCTAGCGAAGGCCGGGGAGGGTATGGCTACACCTTC	CSASEGRGGYGYTF
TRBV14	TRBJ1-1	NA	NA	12	TGTGCCAGCAGGTCAGGACTAACCCCCGCTTTCTTT	CASRSGLTPAFF
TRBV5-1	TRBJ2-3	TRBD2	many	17	TGCGCCAGCAGCGAATTAGCGGGAGCCCCTAGCACAGATACGCAGTATTTT	CASSELAGAPSTDTQYF
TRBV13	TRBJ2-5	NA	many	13	TGTGCCAGCAGCTTAGGCATCGGAGAGACCCAGTACTTC	CASSLGIGETQYF
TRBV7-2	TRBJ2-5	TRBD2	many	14	TGTGCCAGCAGCTTATTACTAGCGTCGGAGACCCAGTACTTC	CASSLLLASETQYF
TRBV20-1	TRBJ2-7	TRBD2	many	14	TGCAATGCTAGAGATCTGGCGGGAGGGTACGAGCAGTACTTC	CNARDLAGGYEQYF
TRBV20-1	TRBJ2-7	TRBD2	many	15	TGCAGTGCTCGCTTCTCTTTGGGCGGGAGTTTCGAGCAGTACTTC	CSARFSLGGSFEQYF
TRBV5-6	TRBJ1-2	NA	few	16	TGTGCCAGCAGTAGGAGGTCAGGAGCCCTTTTCTATGGCTACACCTTC	CASSRRSGALFYGYTF
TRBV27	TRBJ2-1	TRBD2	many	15	TGTGCCAGCAGTACCGGACTAGCGGGAGCGGGTGAGCAGTTCTTC	CASSTGLAGAGEQFF
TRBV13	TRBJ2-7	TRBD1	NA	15	TGTGCCAGCAGCTCCTCGGGACAGGGGATCTACGAGCAGTACTTC	CASSSSGQGIYEQYF
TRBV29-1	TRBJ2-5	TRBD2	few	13	TGTAGCGTTGACGGACTAGCGGGAGGTGCCCAGTACTTC	CSVDGLAGGAQYF
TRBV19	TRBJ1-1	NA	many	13	TGTGCCACCGCGGACACGGGGAACACTGAAGCTTTCTTT	CATADTGNTEAFF
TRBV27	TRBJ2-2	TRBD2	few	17	TGTGCCAGCAGTTCCCGACTAGCGGGAGGGCTGCACGGGGAGCTGTTTTTT	CASSSRLAGGLHGELFF
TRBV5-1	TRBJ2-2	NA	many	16	TGCGCCAGCAGCTTGCCCGCTAGCGTGCGCACCGGGGAGCTGTTTTTT	CASSLPASVRTGELFF
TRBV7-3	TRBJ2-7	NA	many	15	TGTGCCAGCAGCTTAATGCCTAGCGCCAACTACGAGCAGTACTTC	CASSLMPSANYEQYF
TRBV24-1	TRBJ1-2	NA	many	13	TGTGCCACCAGTGATTTGACGGGGCTTGGCTACACCTTC	CATSDLTGLGYTF
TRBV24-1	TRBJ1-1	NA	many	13	TGTGCCACCAGTGACCCCGGACTACCTGAAGCTTTCTTT	CATSDPGLPEAFF
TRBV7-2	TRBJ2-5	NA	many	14	TGTGCCAGCAGCGCCTTCGGGACGGGAGAGACCCAGTACTTC	CASSAFGTGETQYF
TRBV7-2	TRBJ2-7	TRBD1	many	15	TGTGCCAGCAGCTTAGAGCCGGGACAGCCCTACGAGCAGTACTTC	CASSLEPGQPYEQYF
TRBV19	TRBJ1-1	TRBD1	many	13	TGTGCCAGTAGTATCAACAGGGGGACTGAAGCTTTCTTT	CASSINRGTEAFF
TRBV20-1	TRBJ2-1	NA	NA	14	TGCAGTGCTAGAGTAGCGGCCTCCTACAATGAGCAGTTCTTC	CSARVAASYNEQFF
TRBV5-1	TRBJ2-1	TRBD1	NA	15	TGCGCCAGCAGACCGGGACAGGGGGCCCACAATGAGCAGTTCTTC	CASRPGQGAHNEQFF
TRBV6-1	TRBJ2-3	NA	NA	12	TGTGCCAGCAGTGAATGGGCAGATTCGCAGTATTTT	CASSEWADSQYF
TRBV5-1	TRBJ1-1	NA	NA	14	TGCGCCAGCAGCCACTTTGAAGGTGGGACTGAAGCTTTCTTT	CASSHFEGGTEAFF
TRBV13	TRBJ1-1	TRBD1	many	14	TGTGCCAGCAGCTTCGCAACAGGGGGCACTGAAGCTTTCTTT	CASSFATGGTEAFF
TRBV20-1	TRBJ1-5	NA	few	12	TGCAGTGCTAGACAGAGTAATCAGCCCCAGCATTTT	CSARQSNQPQHF
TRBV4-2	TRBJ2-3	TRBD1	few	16	TGTGCCAGCAGCGTCCGGGACAGGGGTTCCGTGGATACGCAGTATTTT	CASSVRDRGSVDTQYF
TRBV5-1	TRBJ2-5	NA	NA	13	TGCGCCAGCAGCCCCGGGAGCACAGAGACCCAGTACTTC	CASSPGSTETQYF
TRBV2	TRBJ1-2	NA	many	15	TGTGCCAGCAGTGAAGAAACCGGGGCGGGCTATGGCTACACCTTC	CASSEETGAGYGYTF
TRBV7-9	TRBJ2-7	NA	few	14	TGTGCCAGCAGCTCTACCGGGATTCCCTACGAGCAGTACTTC	CASSSTGIPYEQYF
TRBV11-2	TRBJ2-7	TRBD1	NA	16	TGTGCCAGCAGCCAGGAGACAGGGTTGGTGCCCTACGAGCAGTACTTC	CASSQETGLVPYEQYF
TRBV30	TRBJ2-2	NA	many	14	TGTGCCTGGAGTGGGGCAGGCCCGGCCGGGGAGCTGTTTTTT	CAWSGAGPAGELFF
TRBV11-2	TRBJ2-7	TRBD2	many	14	TGTGCCAGCAGCTTACGTTTACTAGCGCACGAGCAGTACTTC	CASSLRLLAHEQYF
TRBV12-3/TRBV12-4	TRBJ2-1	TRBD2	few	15	TGTGCCAGCACACTAGCGGGAGGGCTCAGTGGTGAGCAGTTCTTC	CASTLAGGLSGEQFF
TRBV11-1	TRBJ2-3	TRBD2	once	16	TGTGCCAGCAGCACCGGGACTAGCGCAAGCACAGATACGCAGTATTTT	CASSTGTSASTDTQYF
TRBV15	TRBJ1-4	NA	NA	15	TGTGCCACCAGCAGAGCAAGACAGCTCAATGAAAAACTGTTTTTT	CATSRARQLNEKLFF
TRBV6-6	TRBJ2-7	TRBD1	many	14	TGTGCCAGCAGTTACGCCCAGGGGGCATGGGAGCAGTACTTC	CASSYAQGAWEQYF
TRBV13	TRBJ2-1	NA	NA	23	TGTGCCAGCAGCTTACTTTCAACCTCTCTTTCCCTCCAAGGGAAGACCCCCTACAATGAGCAGTTCTTC	CASSLLSTSLSLQGKTPYNEQFF
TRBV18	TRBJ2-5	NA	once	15	TGTGCCAGCTCACCCGGTGGATTGGGGCAAGAGACCCAGTACTTC	CASSPGGLGQETQYF
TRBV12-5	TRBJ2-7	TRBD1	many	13	TGTGCTAGTGGCCTGACAGGGAGCAACGAGCAGTACTTC	CASGLTGSNEQYF
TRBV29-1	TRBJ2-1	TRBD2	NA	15	TGCAGCGTTGACCCCTTTACTAGCGGGAGAAATGAGCAGTTCTTC	CSVDPFTSGRNEQFF
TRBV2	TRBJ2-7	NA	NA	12	TGTGCCAGCAGAAAGATAGCGGACGAGCAGTACTTC	CASRKIADEQYF
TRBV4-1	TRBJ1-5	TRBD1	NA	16	TGCGCCAGCAGCCAAGAGGGACAGTTGGAAAATCAGCCCCAGCATTTT	CASSQEGQLENQPQHF
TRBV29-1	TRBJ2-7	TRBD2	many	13	TGCAGTGTGAGGGCGGGAGGGTTTTACGAGCAGTACTTC	CSVRAGGFYEQYF
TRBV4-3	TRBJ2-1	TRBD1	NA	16	TGCGCCAGCAGCCGAACGGGACAGGGATCACTGAATGAGCAGTTCTTC	CASSRTGQGSLNEQFF
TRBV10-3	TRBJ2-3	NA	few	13	TGTGCCATCAGTGTTTTCACCACAGATACGCAGTATTTT	CAISVFTTDTQYF